This T cell receptor beta chain was sequenced in a study of T cell responses to AZD1222 COVID-19 vaccine. Study outcomes and limitations: Donors were largely white British and mainly female; clonal diversity was possibly underestimated. Sampled repertoires all dated from after the peak T cell response.

Remarks on this clone: The antigen is not known. Other DNA sequences of this sample code for an identical CDR3.

Sequencing was performed with immunoSEQ multiplex PCR; in TCRdb, only in-frame clones are kept and a portion is missing. This table has 140,000 or so clones, about nine tenths appearing once. The CDR3 spans 15 residues. V gave up 3 bases and J gave up 3 bases; unmatched junction bases: 5. Germline lookup yields CDR1 MGHRA and CDR2 YSYEKL. This chain links TRBV4-1 with TRBJ1-5, with 7 bases fitting TRBD1. The specimen was peripheral blood, collected on day 0 of AZD1222 vaccination. This receptor was obtained from an adult in good health. CDR3 bases: TGCGCCAGCAGCCACGCTGGGACAGTCAATCAGCCCCAGCATTTT. Its translation: CASSHAGTVNQPQHF.